The rows below give T cell receptor beta chains drawn from one sample of a study of T cells in Graves' hyperthyroidism and ophthalmopathy. A single record per CDR3 protein comes from TCRdb applying MiXCR to the multiplex PCR reads. The table includes approximately 640,000 distinct CDR3 sequences, 17% detected once. The material sequenced was blood. The receptors here all came from a man between 45 and 60 years old with Graves' hyperthyroidism. The CDR3 runs from the conserved cysteine through the conserved F or W. Fields, in order: clone size, V gene, CDR3 length, J gene, CDR3 protein. Clone size is not always given. Where it is, it says once, few, many or a class for expanded clones.

clone_size: .
v_call: TRBV3-1
cdr3_length: 13
j_call: TRBJ1-2
cdr3_aa: CASSQDTHRGYTF

clone_size: few
v_call: TRBV5-1
cdr3_length: 17
j_call: TRBJ2-2
cdr3_aa: CASSFQGLVTSTGELFF

clone_size: many
v_call: TRBV20-1
cdr3_length: 11
j_call: TRBJ2-7
cdr3_aa: CSAGQAYEQYF

clone_size: many
v_call: TRBV2
cdr3_length: 13
j_call: TRBJ2-2
cdr3_aa: CASREGRTGELFF

clone_size: many
v_call: TRBV18
cdr3_length: 13
j_call: TRBJ2-1
cdr3_aa: CASSPPGFDEQFF

clone_size: few
v_call: TRBV4-3
cdr3_length: 15
j_call: TRBJ1-4
cdr3_aa: CASSQDRGQGEKLFF

clone_size: .
v_call: TRBV3-1
cdr3_length: 12
j_call: TRBJ2-2
cdr3_aa: CASSDIAGELFF

clone_size: few
v_call: TRBV7-3
cdr3_length: 15
j_call: TRBJ2-1
cdr3_aa: CASSLRIESYNEQFF

clone_size: many
v_call: TRBV11-3
cdr3_length: 15
j_call: TRBJ2-2
cdr3_aa: CASSRGTGSTGELFF

clone_size: many
v_call: TRBV20-1
cdr3_length: 12
j_call: TRBJ2-1
cdr3_aa: CSASPERGEQFF

clone_size: many
v_call: TRBV9
cdr3_length: 15
j_call: TRBJ2-7
cdr3_aa: CASSPGEGGSLEQYF

clone_size: .
v_call: TRBV5-6
cdr3_length: 17
j_call: TRBJ2-5
cdr3_aa: CASSPGWASGTQETQYF

clone_size: many
v_call: TRBV27
cdr3_length: 15
j_call: TRBJ1-1
cdr3_aa: CASRATGALNTEAFF

clone_size: .
v_call: TRBV6-1
cdr3_length: 14
j_call: TRBJ2-7
cdr3_aa: CANSERGLRYEQYF

clone_size: few
v_call: TRBV7-3
cdr3_length: 14
j_call: TRBJ2-1
cdr3_aa: CASSLAGSWNEQFF

clone_size: few
v_call: TRBV24-1
cdr3_length: 15
j_call: TRBJ2-3
cdr3_aa: CATQRGPQSTDTQYF

clone_size: many
v_call: TRBV11-2
cdr3_length: 17
j_call: TRBJ2-3
cdr3_aa: CASSLEVSGRSTDTQYF

clone_size: many
v_call: TRBV24-1
cdr3_length: 15
j_call: TRBJ2-2
cdr3_aa: CATSVGTANTGELFF

clone_size: .
v_call: TRBV5-1
cdr3_length: 12
j_call: TRBJ1-2
cdr3_aa: CASSSGGGGYTF

clone_size: many
v_call: TRBV5-8
cdr3_length: 15
j_call: TRBJ2-2
cdr3_aa: CASSFRLRNTGELFF

clone_size: .
v_call: TRBV10-2
cdr3_length: 15
j_call: TRBJ2-4
cdr3_aa: CASSDPRGAKNIQYF

clone_size: .
v_call: TRBV28
cdr3_length: 14
j_call: TRBJ2-7
cdr3_aa: CASSSFWTVYEQYF

clone_size: .
v_call: TRBV2
cdr3_length: 19
j_call: TRBJ2-6
cdr3_aa: CASSPPFETVASGANVLTF

clone_size: many
v_call: TRBV30
cdr3_length: 11
j_call: TRBJ1-1
cdr3_aa: CAWSFNTEAFF

clone_size: many
v_call: TRBV12-3/TRBV12-4
cdr3_length: 14
j_call: TRBJ1-5
cdr3_aa: CASGAPPGNQPQHF

clone_size: few
v_call: TRBV27
cdr3_length: 18
j_call: TRBJ2-4
cdr3_aa: CASSFDPSGSLGKNIQYF

clone_size: few
v_call: TRBV10-2
cdr3_length: 14
j_call: TRBJ2-7
cdr3_aa: CASRQGLAVYEQYF

clone_size: few
v_call: TRBV11-2
cdr3_length: 16
j_call: TRBJ2-7
cdr3_aa: CASSLVTGDGTYEQYF

clone_size: few
v_call: TRBV28
cdr3_length: 9
j_call: TRBJ1-1
cdr3_aa: CASSHEAFF

clone_size: many
v_call: TRBV19
cdr3_length: 15
j_call: TRBJ1-1
cdr3_aa: CASSPAGLSNTEAFF

clone_size: few
v_call: TRBV24-1
cdr3_length: 12
j_call: TRBJ2-3
cdr3_aa: CATSDYTDTQYF

clone_size: many
v_call: TRBV12-3/TRBV12-4
cdr3_length: 15
j_call: TRBJ2-2
cdr3_aa: CASSSTEQGIGELFF

clone_size: .
v_call: TRBV14
cdr3_length: 17
j_call: TRBJ2-7
cdr3_aa: CASSRLPRLAATYEQYF

clone_size: many
v_call: TRBV5-1
cdr3_length: 15
j_call: TRBJ2-1
cdr3_aa: CASSSSSGRPNEQFF

clone_size: many
v_call: TRBV7-9
cdr3_length: 15
j_call: TRBJ2-1
cdr3_aa: CASSSGLKRLNEQFF

clone_size: many
v_call: TRBV24-1
cdr3_length: 15
j_call: TRBJ2-7
cdr3_aa: CATSDPGQGFHEQYF

clone_size: .
v_call: TRBV4-3
cdr3_length: 15
j_call: TRBJ1-2
cdr3_aa: CASSQGDRVMEGYTF

clone_size: .
v_call: TRBV5-1
cdr3_length: 16
j_call: TRBJ1-2
cdr3_aa: CASSWSPTNSRYGYTF

clone_size: few
v_call: TRBV12-3/TRBV12-4
cdr3_length: 15
j_call: TRBJ1-5
cdr3_aa: CASSLTGDGNQPQHF

clone_size: few
v_call: TRBV6-4
cdr3_length: 12
j_call: TRBJ1-6
cdr3_aa: CASSTPGSPLHF

clone_size: few
v_call: TRBV19
cdr3_length: 17
j_call: TRBJ2-3
cdr3_aa: CASSTTISGIFTDTQYF

clone_size: many
v_call: TRBV29-1
cdr3_length: 13
j_call: TRBJ1-2
cdr3_aa: CSVAPSTDAGYTF

clone_size: many
v_call: TRBV5-1
cdr3_length: 14
j_call: TRBJ2-7
cdr3_aa: CASSFGQRGYEQYF

clone_size: many
v_call: TRBV11-3
cdr3_length: 14
j_call: TRBJ2-5
cdr3_aa: CASSDTGREETQYF

clone_size: many
v_call: TRBV2
cdr3_length: 14
j_call: TRBJ2-1
cdr3_aa: CASTVGDSYNEQFF